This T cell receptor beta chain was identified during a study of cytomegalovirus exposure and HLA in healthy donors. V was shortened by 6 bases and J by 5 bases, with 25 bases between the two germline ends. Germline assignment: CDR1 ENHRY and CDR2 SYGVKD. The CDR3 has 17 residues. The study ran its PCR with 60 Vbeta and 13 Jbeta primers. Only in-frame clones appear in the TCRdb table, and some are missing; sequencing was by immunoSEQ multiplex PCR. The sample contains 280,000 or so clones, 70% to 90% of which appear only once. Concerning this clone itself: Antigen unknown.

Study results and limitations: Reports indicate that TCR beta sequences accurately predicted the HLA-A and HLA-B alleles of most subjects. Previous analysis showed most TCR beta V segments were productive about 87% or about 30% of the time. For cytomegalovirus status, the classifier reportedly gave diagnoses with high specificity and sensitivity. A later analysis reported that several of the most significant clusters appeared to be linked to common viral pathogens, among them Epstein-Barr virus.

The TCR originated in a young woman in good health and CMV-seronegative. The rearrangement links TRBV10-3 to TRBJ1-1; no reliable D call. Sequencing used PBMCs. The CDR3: CAISGDGPRTSVTEAFF. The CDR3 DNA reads TGTGCCATCAGCGGGGATGGACCGAGGACCAGTGTTACTGAAGCTTTCTTT.